This T cell receptor beta chain was documented in a study of blood T cell repertoires in COVID-19. At the level of the study: Samples of COVID-19 (acute and convalescent) were obtained from the United States, Italy and Spain. In each case, the material was cDNA or gDNA derived from T cells, B-cell-depleted T cells, or PBMCs.

CDR1 and CDR2 from the germline V gene are LGHNT and FRNRAP. This CDR3 is 15 amino acids long. Trimming cost V 6 bases and J 0 bases; bases outside gene matches: 7. Authors' processing steps: Counts of nucleated cells, estimated from reference gene primer amplification, were obtained. Only in-frame clones appear in the TCRdb table, and some are missing; sequencing was by immunoSEQ multiplex PCR. D and trimming come from the DNA, and the V and J calls and clone size come from that table. The sample lists fewer than 450,000 clones; about 89% were seen once. One Seattle source followed patients from active infection through their disease course.

The specimen sequenced was peripheral blood. V is TRBV12-5 and J is TRBJ1-1, with 7 bases matching TRBD1. This receptor was taken from a woman in her fifties or sixties with COVID-19, enrolled during active disease. The CDR3 nucleotides read TGTGCTAGTGGGGATGACAGGGAAATGAACACTGAAGCTTTCTTT. Translating it yields CASGDDREMNTEAFF.